The following is a T cell receptor (beta chain) sequence with its context. Its antigen is unidentified. These data are taken from a study of a mutant IDH1 vaccine in newly diagnosed glioma. Looking at the study overall: Among treated patients, 62.5% were male and approximately 40% female, and mean age was approximately 43 years. Every participant had undergone radiotherapy, temozolomide, or both before, and most underwent both.

Time point in this sample: week 5, during vaccination. One vaccine dose held 300 ug of mutant IDH1 20-mer peptide and came with topical imiquimod. J lost 3 bases, V lost 4 bases, and 5 bases had no gene match. The CDR3 is 14 amino acids. Germline V lookup: CDR1 SGDLS, CDR2 YYNGEE. The protocol was immunoSEQ multiplex PCR, while the TCRdb copy is restricted to in-frame clones and leaves out a portion. The sample shows about 42,000 clones, 80% to 90% of them seen only once. The V gene is TRBV9, the J gene TRBJ2-7; 9 bases match TRBD1. The source was PBMCs, collected from a glioma patient whose treatment included an IDH1 peptide vaccine. The TCR comes from a man in his forties with glioma. The CDR3 DNA follows: TGTGCCAGCAGCCTCGACAGGGGGGGCTACGAGCAGTACTTC. Protein sequence: CASSLDRGGYEQYF.